This T cell receptor beta chain was documented in a study of shared clonotypes between healthy human individuals. Study information: There were three CD4 naive, three CD4 memory, two CD8 naive and one CD8 memory plates per donor.

It was across several immunoSEQ plates that each subset's genomic DNA was evenly split. Here immunoSEQ multiplex PCR was the method, and the copy in TCRdb shows in-frame clones only, minus some. The table includes approximately 650,000 clones, roughly 95% detected once. Naivety among CD8 cells was defined by CD45RO negativity and positive CCR7 selection, thereby excluding terminally differentiated effector memory CD45RA+ cells. From germline, CDR1 is MNHEY and CDR2 SMNVEV (reference sequence). V shed 5 bases and J 1 base; nucleotides not matched to a gene: 8. This CDR3 is built from 16 residues. Sequenced material: naive CD8+ T cells sorted from blood. The chain recombines TRBV27 with TRBJ2-3; 8 bases match TRBD1. This sequence originates from a woman in her thirties in good health. CDR3 in amino acids: CASSALLGQGTDTQYF. CDR3 nucleotides: TGTGCCAGCAGTGCCCTTTTGGGACAGGGCACAGATACGCAGTATTTT.